These 21 T cell receptor beta chains came from one sample sequenced in a study of blood T cell repertoires in COVID-19. Sequencing was performed with immunoSEQ multiplex PCR; in TCRdb, only in-frame clones are kept and a portion is missing. The repertoire consists of about 250,000 clones, with approximately 90% occurring once and the leading ten covering approximately 0.84%. Sequenced input: peripheral blood. The source of these receptors is a man aged 25 to 40 with acute or convalescent COVID-19.

The rearrangement links TRBV6-5 to TRBJ1-1, with TRBD1 as a possible D gene (5 bases). This CDR3 is 13 amino acids long. CDR1 and CDR2 from the germline V gene are MNHEY and SVGAGI. V dropped 9 bases and J dropped 3 bases, with 14 bases sitting between them. The DNA for the CDR3 is TGTGCCAGTCTGGGGGGGGTCCACACTGAAGCTTTCTTT. It yields the protein CASLGGVHTEAFF.

Regarding this clone: A junction boundary mismatches the germline segment, possibly from a read error. The chain uses TRBV6-5 and TRBJ1-1, with TRBD1 as a possible D gene (5 bases). This CDR3 contains 11 residues. Germline assignment: CDR1 MNHEY and CDR2 SVGAGI. CDR3 sequence: CASSLPGRTIF. CDR3 coding DNA: TGTGCCAGCAGCCTACCGGGACGGACTATATTT.

This chain links TRBV30 with TRBJ2-2; 13 bases line up with TRBD2. The CDR3 runs to 19 residues. V dropped 2 bases and J dropped 6; count of bases not matched to a gene: 15. Per germline, CDR1 GTSNPN and CDR2 SVGIG (reference sequence). The CDR3 reads CAWSTQRGLAGRSSGELFF. In nucleotides, the CDR3 is TGTGCCTGGAGTACTCAGAGGGGACTAGCGGGGCGGTCCTCCGGGGAGCTGTTTTTT.

The rearrangement joins TRBV19 to TRBJ1-5, with D tentatively TRBD1 (5 bases). Trimming removed 7 bases from V and 2 bases from J, with 12 bases in between. Germline CDR1 LNHDA, CDR2 SQIVND (reference sequence). The CDR3 is 14 amino acids. The CDR3 nucleotides are TGTGCCAGTAAGGAGAACAGGCGCAATCAGCCCCAGCATTTT. Translation gives CASKENRRNQPQHF.

J is TRBJ1-4 and V is TRBV6-5; D may be TRBD1 (5 bases). Germline CDR1 MNHEY, CDR2 SVGAGI. Trimming removed 7 bases from V and 8 bases from J, with 17 bases in between. This CDR3 is built from 14 residues. The CDR3 spells CASIQTQGGEKLFF. The CDR3 DNA sequence: TGTGCCAGCATACAGACTCAGGGTGGAGAAAAACTGTTTTTT.

This clone was observed a few times. V is TRBV7-6 and J is TRBJ1-2, with 7 nucleotides matching TRBD1. This CDR3 has 15 amino acids. V shed 5 bases, J shed 4 bases, and the junction held 10 bases outside the gene matches. In germline, CDR1 is SGHVS, CDR2 FNYEAQ. CDR3 DNA: TGTGCCAGCAGCGCCGACAGGGATCGGGCCTATGGCTACACCTTC. Amino acid sequence: CASSADRDRAYGYTF.

The J gene is TRBJ1-2, the V gene TRBV5-1, with a tentative D call TRBD1 (6 bases). Germline loops: CDR1 SGHRS, CDR2 YFSETQ. The V end was cut by 2 bases, the J end by 5 bases, with 16 bases between. The CDR3 sequence is 15 residues long. The DNA of the CDR3 is TGCGCCAGCAGCTTCGGGACAAATGGATGGTATGGCTACACCTTC. This gives the protein CASSFGTNGWYGYTF.

The rearrangement links TRBV14 to TRBJ2-5, with TRBD2 identical over 8 bases. The germline CDR1 and CDR2 sequences are SGHDN and FVKESK. This CDR3 is built from 16 residues. V trimming: 1 base; J trimming: 5 bases; junction bases outside the gene matches: 9. The CDR3 sequence is CASSQVGGAGEETQYF. The CDR3, as DNA: TGTGCCAGCAGCCAAGTCGGGGGGGCCGGGGAGGAGACCCAGTACTTC.

The chain joins TRBV27 to TRBJ2-1; TRBD2 matches at 9 bases. From germline, CDR1 is MNHEY and CDR2 SMNVEV (reference sequence). J was trimmed by 8 bases and V by 4 bases; bases with no gene match: 9. There are 15 residues in the CDR3. In DNA form, the CDR3 reads TGTGCCAGCAGTTCCGTTGGCGGGGGGGGACATGAGCAGTTCTTC. Translation gives CASSSVGGGGHEQFF.

The chain recombines TRBV5-6 with TRBJ1-2, with D unclear. Trimming shortened V by 4 bases and J by 2 bases, and 15 bases separated the two germline ends. The CDR3 sequence is 15 residues long. CDR1 and CDR2 from the germline V gene are SGHDT and YYEEEE. The CDR3: CASSPRRELNYGYTF. CDR3 nucleotide sequence: TGTGCCAGCAGCCCAAGACGGGAATTAAACTATGGCTACACCTTC.

The chain uses TRBV4-2 and TRBJ2-7; unclear D gene. This CDR3 contains 14 residues. CDR1 is LGHNA, CDR2 YNFKEQ, per germline. Trimming shortened V by 4 bases and J by 0 bases, and 10 bases separated the two germline ends. CDR3 DNA sequence: TGTGCCAGCAGCCGAGGTAGGAGCTCCTACGAGCAGTACTTC. It yields the protein CASSRGRSSYEQYF.

This clone was detected many times. This chain uses TRBV5-6 with TRBJ2-2; D perhaps matches TRBD2 (6 bases). The CDR3 loop spans 15 amino acids. The V gene lost 2 bases and the J gene lost 1 base, with 9 bases spanning the gap. The germline gives CDR1 SGHDT, CDR2 YYEEEE. The CDR3 DNA follows: TGTGCCAGCAGCTTTTTCGGGAGGAACACCGGGGAGCTGTTTTTT. Its translation is CASSFFGRNTGELFF.

The chain is built from TRBV10-3 and TRBJ1-4, with a tentative D call TRBD1 (6 bases). Germline V CDR1 and CDR2: ENHRY, SYGVKD. Trimming shortened V by 2 bases and J by 1 base, and 8 bases separated the two germline ends. This CDR3 comprises 15 residues. CDR3 coding DNA: TGTGCCATCAGTGAGGAAGGGGGAACTAATGAAAAACTGTTTTTT. This codes for CAISEEGGTNEKLFF.

The chain recombines TRBV5-6 with TRBJ1-6; 8 positions agree with TRBD1. This CDR3 is built from 15 residues. J lost 7 bases, V lost 3 bases, and 6 bases had no gene match. Germline values: CDR1 SGHDT, CDR2 YYEEEE. The chain's CDR3 is CASSWGTGVNSPLHF. Written as DNA, the CDR3 is TGTGCCAGCAGCTGGGGGACAGGCGTAAATTCACCCCTCCACTTT.

The J gene is TRBJ2-1, the V gene TRBV2, with 7 bases identical to TRBD1. The CDR3 loop spans 15 amino acids. Germline V gene lookup returns CDR1 SNHLY and CDR2 FYNNEI. V dropped 7 bases and J dropped 4; count of bases not matched to a gene: 10. CDR3 sequence (DNA): TGTGCCAGCAAGAGGGAACAGGGGAAATACAATGAGCAGTTCTTC. This sequence encodes CASKREQGKYNEQFF.

The chain employs TRBV6-1 and TRBJ1-4; D gene unclear. The CDR3 is made up of 13 amino acids. V lost 2 bases and J 8 bases, leaving 9 bases between the germline ends. Germline V lookup: CDR1 MNHNS, CDR2 SASEGT. The CDR3 is CASSEKGEEKLFF. In nucleotides, the CDR3 is TGTGCCAGCAGTGAAAAGGGAGAAGAAAAACTGTTTTTT.

The chain carries TRBV5-1 and TRBJ2-1; a possible D gene is TRBD2 (6 bases). The V gene's germline CDR1 is SGHRS and CDR2 YFSETQ. V shed 4 bases and J shed 0 bases, with 11 bases lying between them. This CDR3 has 15 amino acids. The CDR3 region has the DNA TGCGCCAGCAGCCCCATCGGGAGCTCCTACAATGAGCAGTTCTTC. Translating it yields CASSPIGSSYNEQFF.

The chain carries TRBV7-9 and TRBJ1-4, with 7 bases lining up with TRBD1. The V gene end was trimmed by 2 bases and the J gene end by 7 bases; junction bases not matched to a gene: 13. Per the germline V gene, CDR1 is SEHNR and CDR2 is FQNEAQ (reference sequence). This CDR3 spans 17 amino acids. DNA of the CDR3: TGTGCCAGCAGCTTAAAGGCCAACAGGGGACGTGGTGAAAAACTGTTTTTT. Translation gives CASSLKANRGRGEKLFF. Using reference TRBV7-9 and TRBJ1-4 for the parts outside the CDR3, the full variable domain is DTGVSQNPRHKITKRGQNVTFRCDPISEHNRLYWYRQTLGQGPEFLTYFQNEAQLEKSRLLSDRFSAERPKGSFSTLEIQRTEQGDSAMYLCASSLKANRGRGEKLFFGSGTQLSVL.

The CDR3 region is CASRRWGQYQETQYF. For the CDR3, the DNA is TGTGCCAGCAGGAGATGGGGACAGTACCAAGAGACCCAGTACTTC. The chain combines TRBV27 with TRBJ2-5; 7 bases align to TRBD1. The germline V gene has CDR1 MNHEY and CDR2 SMNVEV (reference sequence). The CDR3 consists of 15 residues. J was trimmed by 0 bases and V by 6 bases; bases with no gene match: 7.

This rearrangement joins TRBV5-1 to TRBJ2-3, with D perhaps TRBD2 (6 bases). The CDR3 length is 15 residues. V gave up 3 bases and J gave up 0 bases, with 11 bases separating them. Per the germline V gene, CDR1 is SGHRS and CDR2 is YFSETQ. DNA of the CDR3: TGCGCCAGCAGCTGGGCGGGGAGGAGCACAGATACGCAGTATTTT. This sequence encodes CASSWAGRSTDTQYF.

The chain combines TRBV6-5 with TRBJ2-7; 7 bases line up with TRBD1. Germline trimming cut 2 bases from V and 3 bases from J; bases unmatched to any gene: 1. The CDR3 has 13 amino acids. CDR1 is MNHEY, CDR2 SVGAGI, per germline. For the CDR3, the DNA is TGTGCCAGCAGTTACCGACAGGGCTACGAGCAGTACTTC. Its protein is CASSYRQGYEQYF.